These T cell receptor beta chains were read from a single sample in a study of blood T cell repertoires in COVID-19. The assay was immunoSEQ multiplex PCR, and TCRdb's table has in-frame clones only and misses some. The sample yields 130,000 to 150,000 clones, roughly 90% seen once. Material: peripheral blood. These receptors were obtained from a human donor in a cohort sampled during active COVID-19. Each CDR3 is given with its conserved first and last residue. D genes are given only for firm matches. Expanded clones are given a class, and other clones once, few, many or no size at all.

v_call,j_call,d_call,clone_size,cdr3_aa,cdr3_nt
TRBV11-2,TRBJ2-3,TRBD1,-,CASRIQGFYTDTQFF,TGTGCCAGCAGGATACAGGGGTTTTACACAGATACGCAGTTTTTT
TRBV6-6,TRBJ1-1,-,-,CASSYDRSNTEAFF,TGTGCCAGCAGTTACGACAGGTCGAACACTGAAGCTTTCTTT
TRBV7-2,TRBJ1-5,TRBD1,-,CASSLGTGGNQPQHF,TGTGCCAGCAGCTTAGGTACAGGGGGTAATCAGCCCCAGCATTTT
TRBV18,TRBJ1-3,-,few,CASSPGAHTTDTIYF,TGTGCCAGCTCACCGGGAGCTCATACGACGGACACCATATATTTT
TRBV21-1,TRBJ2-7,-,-,CASSKARAVGLKGRGNYEQYF,TGTGCCAGCAGCAAAGCTCGGGCAGTCGGGCTAAAGGGCAGGGGTAATTACGAGCAGTACTTC
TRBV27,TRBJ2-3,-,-,CASSIRTGTSTDTQYF,TGTGCCAGCAGTATCCGAACCGGGACTAGCACAGATACGCAGTATTTT
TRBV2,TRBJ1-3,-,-,CASSGLRASGNTIYF,TGTGCCAGCAGTGGACTACGGGCCTCTGGAAACACCATATATTTT
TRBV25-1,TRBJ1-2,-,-,CASSEWGSPNYGYTF,TGTGCCAGCAGTGAATGGGGCAGTCCTAACTATGGCTACACCTTC
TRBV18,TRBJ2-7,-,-,CASSPLDQTREQYF,TGTGCCAGCTCACCATTAGACCAGACGAGGGAGCAGTACTTC
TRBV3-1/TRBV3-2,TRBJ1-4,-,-,CASSQEWGEDEKLFF,TGTGCCAGCAGCCAAGAGTGGGGGGAAGATGAAAAACTGTTTTTT
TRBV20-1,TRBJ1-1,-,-,CSASDREAFF,TGCAGTGCTAGCGACAGAGAAGCTTTCTTT
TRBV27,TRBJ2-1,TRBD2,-,CASRDDGLAGNEQFF,TGTGCCAGCAGGGACGACGGACTAGCGGGAAATGAGCAGTTCTTC
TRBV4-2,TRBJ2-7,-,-,CASSQEREPYEQYF,TGTGCCAGCAGCCAAGAGCGGGAACCCTACGAGCAGTACTTC
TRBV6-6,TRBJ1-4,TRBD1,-,CASSYQDRLGEKLFF,TGTGCCAGCAGTTACCAGGACAGGTTAGGAGAAAAACTGTTTTTT
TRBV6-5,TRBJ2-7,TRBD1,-,CASRQPGQGRWLYF,TGTGCCAGCAGACAGCCGGGACAGGGGAGATGGTTGTACTTC
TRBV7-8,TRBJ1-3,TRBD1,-,CASSFRYPGQGTSGNTIYF,TGTGCCAGCAGCTTCCGTTATCCGGGACAGGGCACCTCTGGAAACACCATATATTTT
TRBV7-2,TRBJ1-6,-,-,CASSLERTAQTLHF,TGTGCCAGCAGCTTAGAGCGGACAGCCCAAACCCTCCACTTT
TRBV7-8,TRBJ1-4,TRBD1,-,CASSFFGTGMIF,TGTGCCAGCAGCTTCTTCGGGACAGGGATGATTTTT
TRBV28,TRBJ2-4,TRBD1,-,CASSATGGSGNIQYF,TGTGCCAGCAGTGCGACAGGGGGCAGTGGGAACATTCAGTACTTC
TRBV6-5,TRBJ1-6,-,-,CASSYSIRVGSPLHF,TGTGCCAGCAGTTACTCGATACGGGTCGGGTCACCCCTCCACTTT
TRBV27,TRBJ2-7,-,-,CASSPSTLILDRRSYEQYF,TGTGCCAGCAGTCCGTCGACCTTAATCCTGGACAGACGATCCTACGAGCAGTACTTC
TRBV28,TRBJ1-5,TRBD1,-,CASSLPTGASNQPQHF,TGTGCCAGCAGTTTACCAACAGGGGCTAGCAATCAGCCCCAGCATTTT
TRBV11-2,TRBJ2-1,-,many,CASSQGFHAFF,TGTGCCAGCAGCCAGGGATTCCACGCGTTCTTC
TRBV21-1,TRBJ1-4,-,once,CASSTRDRPPRGQTEFF,TGTGCCAGCAGCACCCGGGACAGACCTCCCCGAGGACAAACTGAGTTTTTT
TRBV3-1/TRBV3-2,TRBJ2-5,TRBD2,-,CASSQDILAGGEETQYF,TGTGCCAGCAGCCAAGATATCCTAGCGGGGGGGGAAGAGACCCAGTACTTC
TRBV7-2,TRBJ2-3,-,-,CASSSTRGSTDTQYF,TGTGCCAGCAGCTCGACTCGCGGAAGCACAGATACGCAGTATTTT
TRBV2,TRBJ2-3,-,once,CASSRERDTQYF,TGTGCCAGCAGTCGAGAACGGGATACGCAGTATTTT
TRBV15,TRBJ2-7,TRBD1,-,CATSKRQGGYGEQYF,TGTGCCACCAGCAAAAGACAGGGGGGATATGGGGAGCAGTACTTC
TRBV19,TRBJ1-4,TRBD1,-,CASSFLGTDNEKLFF,TGTGCCAGTAGTTTCCTCGGGACAGATAATGAAAAACTGTTTTTT
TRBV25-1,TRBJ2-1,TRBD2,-,CASSEFPAGVHNEQFF,TGTGCCAGCAGTGAATTCCCGGCGGGAGTTCACAATGAGCAGTTCTTC
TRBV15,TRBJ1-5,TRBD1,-,CATSRQRSGTGEFQPQHF,TGTGCCACCAGCAGACAACGCTCCGGGACAGGGGAGTTTCAGCCCCAGCATTTT
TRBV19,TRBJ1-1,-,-,CARNYRRTPNTEAFF,TGTGCCAGAAATTACAGGCGAACGCCTAACACTGAAGCTTTCTTT
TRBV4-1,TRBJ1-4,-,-,CASSQSGLFEKLFF,TGCGCCAGCAGCCAATCCGGACTATTTGAAAAACTGTTTTTT
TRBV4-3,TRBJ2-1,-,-,CASSRDLAYNEQFF,TGCGCCAGCAGCCGGGACTTAGCCTACAATGAGCAGTTCTTC
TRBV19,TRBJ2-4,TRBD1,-,CASSISGQGVGKNIQYF,TGTGCCAGTAGTATATCTGGACAGGGGGTTGGCAAAAACATTCAGTACTTC
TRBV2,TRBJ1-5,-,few,CASRDSDSNQPQHF,TGTGCCAGCAGGGACAGCGATAGCAATCAGCCCCAGCATTTT
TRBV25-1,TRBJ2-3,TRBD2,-,CASSARTSGGAEDTQYF,TGTGCCAGCAGTGCCCGGACTAGCGGGGGGGCCGAAGATACGCAGTATTTT
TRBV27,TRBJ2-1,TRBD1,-,CASSPQGEYDEQFF,TGTGCCAGCAGTCCACAGGGGGAATATGATGAGCAGTTCTTC
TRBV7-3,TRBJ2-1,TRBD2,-,CASSPRSSGGEQFF,TGTGCCAGCAGCCCGCGTTCTAGCGGGGGGGAGCAGTTCTTC
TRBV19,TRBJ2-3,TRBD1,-,CASRRTGGHSTDTQYF,TGTGCCAGTAGAAGGACAGGGGGTCATAGCACAGATACGCAGTATTTT
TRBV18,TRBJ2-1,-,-,CASSPSGTAPEQFF,TGTGCCAGCTCACCTAGCGGGACAGCCCCTGAGCAGTTCTTC
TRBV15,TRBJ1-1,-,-,CATSRGAGNTEAFF,TGTGCCACCAGCAGAGGGGCGGGGAACACTGAAGCTTTCTTT
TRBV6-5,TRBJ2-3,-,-,CASSSQGIVTDTQYF,TGTGCCAGCAGTTCTCAGGGGATAGTCACAGATACGCAGTATTTT
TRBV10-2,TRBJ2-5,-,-,CASSEFATQETQYF,TGCGCCAGCAGTGAGTTCGCTACTCAAGAGACCCAGTACTTC